This is a list of T cell receptor beta chains from one sample in a study of blood T cell repertoires in COVID-19. Generated by immunoSEQ multiplex PCR, the TCRdb table keeps only in-frame clones and is missing some. The sample contains around 70,000 clones, 70% to 85% of which appear only once. The sample was peripheral blood. All receptors derive from a man in his 60s with acute or convalescent COVID-19. Both conserved end residues are part of each CDR3. A D gene is named only where the DNA matches it firmly. Clone size appears in some rows only: once, few, many, or a class for an expanded clone.

d_call: -; j_call: TRBJ1-4; cdr3_length: 13; clone_size: -; v_call: TRBV18; cdr3_nt: TGTGCCAGCTCACCACCAGGGGATGAAAAACTGTTTTTT; cdr3_aa: CASSPPGDEKLFF
d_call: -; j_call: TRBJ1-6; cdr3_length: 15; clone_size: -; v_call: TRBV6-1; cdr3_nt: TGTGCCAGCAGTGAAATCCTTTCCTATAATTCACCCCTCCACTTT; cdr3_aa: CASSEILSYNSPLHF
d_call: TRBD1; j_call: TRBJ1-5; cdr3_length: 15; clone_size: -; v_call: TRBV4-3; cdr3_nt: TGCGCCAGCAGCCAAGGACAGGGGAGTACTCAGCCCCAGCATTTT; cdr3_aa: CASSQGQGSTQPQHF
d_call: -; j_call: TRBJ1-2; cdr3_length: 14; clone_size: -; v_call: TRBV10-3; cdr3_nt: TGTGCCGCCACCTCACCAGGTCTCTACTATGGCTACACCTTC; cdr3_aa: CAATSPGLYYGYTF
d_call: -; j_call: TRBJ1-2; cdr3_length: 14; clone_size: -; v_call: TRBV27; cdr3_nt: TGTGCCAGCAGTTTATCGAGTACGAAAATGGGCTACACCTTC; cdr3_aa: CASSLSSTKMGYTF
d_call: -; j_call: TRBJ1-1; cdr3_length: 15; clone_size: -; v_call: TRBV4-1; cdr3_nt: TGCGCCAGCAGCCAAGTCGATGGCCGGAACACTGAAGCTTTCTTT; cdr3_aa: CASSQVDGRNTEAFF
d_call: -; j_call: TRBJ2-1; cdr3_length: 16; clone_size: -; v_call: TRBV3-1/TRBV3-2; cdr3_nt: TGTGCCAGCAGCCAGGAGGGACAGAGCTCCTACAATGAGCAGTTCTTC; cdr3_aa: CASSQEGQSSYNEQFF
d_call: -; j_call: TRBJ1-5; cdr3_length: 14; clone_size: -; v_call: TRBV5-8; cdr3_nt: TGTGCCAGCAGCTTGGAGGCCAGGGGTCAGCCCCAGCATTTT; cdr3_aa: CASSLEARGQPQHF
d_call: TRBD1; j_call: TRBJ1-1; cdr3_length: 15; clone_size: once; v_call: TRBV14; cdr3_nt: TGTGCCAGCAGCCGATCACAGGGGCTCGGTACTGAAGCTTTCTTT; cdr3_aa: CASSRSQGLGTEAFF
d_call: -; j_call: TRBJ1-2; cdr3_length: 12; clone_size: -; v_call: TRBV29-1; cdr3_nt: TGCAGCGTTGGACATACTAACTATGGCTACACCTTC; cdr3_aa: CSVGHTNYGYTF
d_call: -; j_call: TRBJ1-6; cdr3_length: 14; clone_size: -; v_call: TRBV2; cdr3_nt: TGTGCCAGCAGTGAATTTTCACAGCCTTTTTCCCTCCACTTT; cdr3_aa: CASSEFSQPFSLHF
d_call: TRBD2; j_call: TRBJ2-3; cdr3_length: 19; clone_size: -; v_call: TRBV4-3; cdr3_nt: TGCGCCAGCAGCCAAGAGTGGGGGACTAGCGGGGGGCGCACAGATACGCAGTATTTT; cdr3_aa: CASSQEWGTSGGRTDTQYF
d_call: TRBD1; j_call: TRBJ1-2; cdr3_length: 14; clone_size: -; v_call: TRBV4-2; cdr3_nt: TGTGCCAGTTCCCCGGACAGGTGGGACTATGGCTACACCTTC; cdr3_aa: CASSPDRWDYGYTF
d_call: -; j_call: TRBJ2-2; cdr3_length: 15; clone_size: few; v_call: TRBV30; cdr3_nt: TGTGCCTGGAGTCCTGGGGGAGGAGTCACCGGGGAGCTGTTTTTT; cdr3_aa: CAWSPGGGVTGELFF
d_call: -; j_call: TRBJ2-7; cdr3_length: 15; clone_size: -; v_call: TRBV3-1/TRBV3-2; cdr3_nt: TGTGCCAGCACCTTAAGGGGGGGGTCGGACTACGAGCAGTACTTC; cdr3_aa: CASTLRGGSDYEQYF
d_call: -; j_call: TRBJ1-1; cdr3_length: 14; clone_size: many; v_call: TRBV2; cdr3_nt: TGTGCCAGCAGTGAAGGAGGAGGGAACACTGAAGCTTTCTTT; cdr3_aa: CASSEGGGNTEAFF
d_call: TRBD1; j_call: TRBJ1-1; cdr3_length: 14; clone_size: -; v_call: TRBV3-1/TRBV3-2; cdr3_nt: TGTGCCAGCAGCTTCCACAGGGGTGGCACTGAAGCTTTCTTT; cdr3_aa: CASSFHRGGTEAFF
d_call: TRBD1; j_call: TRBJ1-1; cdr3_length: 13; clone_size: -; v_call: TRBV3-1/TRBV3-2; cdr3_nt: TGTGCCAGCAGGCGACAGGGGGACACTGAAGCTTTCTTT; cdr3_aa: CASRRQGDTEAFF
d_call: TRBD2; j_call: TRBJ2-7; cdr3_length: 15; clone_size: -; v_call: TRBV19; cdr3_nt: TGTGCCAGTAGCGCCGGGACTACCAACTTCTACGAGCAGTACTTC; cdr3_aa: CASSAGTTNFYEQYF
d_call: -; j_call: TRBJ1-4; cdr3_length: 15; clone_size: few; v_call: TRBV16; cdr3_nt: TGTGCCAGCAGCCACCGGGACAACGCGAATGAAAAACTGTTTTTT; cdr3_aa: CASSHRDNANEKLFF
d_call: TRBD1; j_call: TRBJ1-5; cdr3_length: 16; clone_size: -; v_call: TRBV7-2; cdr3_nt: TGTGCCAGCAGTTTGACAGGGGGAAATAGCAATCAGCCCCAGCATTTT; cdr3_aa: CASSLTGGNSNQPQHF
d_call: -; j_call: TRBJ1-1; cdr3_length: 15; clone_size: -; v_call: TRBV5-1; cdr3_nt: TGCGCCAGCAGCTTCACAGGGCCCCCGAACACTGAAGCTTTCTTT; cdr3_aa: CASSFTGPPNTEAFF
d_call: -; j_call: TRBJ1-2; cdr3_length: 13; clone_size: -; v_call: TRBV5-6; cdr3_nt: TGTGCCAGCAGCAAGCGACAGGACTATGGCTACACCTTC; cdr3_aa: CASSKRQDYGYTF
d_call: TRBD1; j_call: TRBJ2-5; cdr3_length: 17; clone_size: -; v_call: TRBV7-9; cdr3_nt: TGTGCCAGCAGCCCCAAACCCGACAGGGGCGCCTGGGGGACCCAGTACTTC; cdr3_aa: CASSPKPDRGAWGTQYF
d_call: TRBD2; j_call: TRBJ2-1; cdr3_length: 15; clone_size: -; v_call: TRBV9; cdr3_nt: TGTGCCAGCAGCGTAGCTACTAGCGGGGGTAATGAGCAGTTCTTC; cdr3_aa: CASSVATSGGNEQFF
d_call: -; j_call: TRBJ1-3; cdr3_length: 16; clone_size: -; v_call: TRBV18; cdr3_nt: TGTGCCAGCTCACCCGGGACTCCAAGCTCTGGAAACACCATATATTTT; cdr3_aa: CASSPGTPSSGNTIYF
d_call: -; j_call: TRBJ1-2; cdr3_length: 12; clone_size: -; v_call: TRBV2; cdr3_nt: TGTGCCAGCAGTGAGAGCACCTATGGCTACACCTTC; cdr3_aa: CASSESTYGYTF
d_call: -; j_call: TRBJ1-1; cdr3_length: 13; clone_size: -; v_call: TRBV29-1; cdr3_nt: TGCAGCGTCGTCGGGATGGGGAACACTGAAGCTTTCTTT; cdr3_aa: CSVVGMGNTEAFF
d_call: -; j_call: TRBJ1-4; cdr3_length: 14; clone_size: -; v_call: TRBV18; cdr3_nt: TGTGCCAGCTCACCACCGGGGACTCCCGAAAAACTGTTTTTT; cdr3_aa: CASSPPGTPEKLFF
d_call: TRBD1; j_call: TRBJ1-4; cdr3_length: 15; clone_size: -; v_call: TRBV5-1; cdr3_nt: TGCGCCAGCAGCAGTGGCCCAGGGGGATGGGAAAAACTGTTTTTT; cdr3_aa: CASSSGPGGWEKLFF
d_call: -; j_call: TRBJ1-4; cdr3_length: 14; clone_size: -; v_call: TRBV5-1; cdr3_nt: TGCGCCAGCAGCTTGCGAGAAACTAATGAAAAACTGTTTTTT; cdr3_aa: CASSLRETNEKLFF
d_call: TRBD2; j_call: TRBJ2-3; cdr3_length: 14; clone_size: -; v_call: TRBV6-5; cdr3_nt: TGTGCCAGTCAAGTAGCGGGCCAGGCTGATACGCAGTATTTT; cdr3_aa: CASQVAGQADTQYF
d_call: TRBD1; j_call: TRBJ1-4; cdr3_length: 19; clone_size: -; v_call: TRBV9; cdr3_nt: TGTGCCAGCCGTGCGACGTCCCGGGCAGGGGGTGCAACTAATGAAAAACTGTTTTTT; cdr3_aa: CASRATSRAGGATNEKLFF
d_call: -; j_call: TRBJ2-2; cdr3_length: 17; clone_size: once; v_call: TRBV7-9; cdr3_nt: TGTGCCAGCAGCCGGGACGAGAGGGGGACGAACACCGGGGAGCTGTTTTTT; cdr3_aa: CASSRDERGTNTGELFF
d_call: TRBD1; j_call: TRBJ2-4; cdr3_length: 14; clone_size: -; v_call: TRBV3-1/TRBV3-2; cdr3_nt: TGTGCCAGCAGCTACCAGGACAGGAAAAACATTCAGTACTTC; cdr3_aa: CASSYQDRKNIQYF
d_call: TRBD1; j_call: TRBJ2-3; cdr3_length: 16; clone_size: -; v_call: TRBV18; cdr3_nt: TGTGCCAGCTCACCATCCGGGACAGCTAGCACAGATACGCAGTATTTT; cdr3_aa: CASSPSGTASTDTQYF